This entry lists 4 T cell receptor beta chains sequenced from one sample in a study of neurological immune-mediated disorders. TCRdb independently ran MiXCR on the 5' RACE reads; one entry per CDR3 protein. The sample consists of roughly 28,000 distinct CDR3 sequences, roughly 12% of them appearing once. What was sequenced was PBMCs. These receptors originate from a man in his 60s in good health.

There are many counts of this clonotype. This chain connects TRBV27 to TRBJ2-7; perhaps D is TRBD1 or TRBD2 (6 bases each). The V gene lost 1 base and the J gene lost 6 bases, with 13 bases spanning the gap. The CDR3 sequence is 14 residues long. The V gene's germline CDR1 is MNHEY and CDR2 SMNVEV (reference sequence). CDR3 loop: CASSLWGARSEQYF. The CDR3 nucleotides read TGTGCCAGCAGTTTATGGGGGGCGAGGTCCGAGCAGTACTTC.

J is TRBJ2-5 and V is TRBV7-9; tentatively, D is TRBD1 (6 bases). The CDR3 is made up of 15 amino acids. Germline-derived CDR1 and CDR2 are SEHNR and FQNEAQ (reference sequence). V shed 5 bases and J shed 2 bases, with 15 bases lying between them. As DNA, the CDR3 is TGTGCCAGCAGCCGACCGCAGGGGATTCAAGAGACCCAGTACTTC. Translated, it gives CASSRPQGIQETQYF.

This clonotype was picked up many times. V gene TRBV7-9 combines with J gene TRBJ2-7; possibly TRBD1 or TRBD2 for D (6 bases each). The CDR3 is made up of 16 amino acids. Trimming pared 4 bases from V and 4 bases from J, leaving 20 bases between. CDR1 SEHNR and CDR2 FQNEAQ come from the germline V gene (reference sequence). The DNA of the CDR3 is TGTGCCAGCAGCTCAACAGGGCGGGGACCCCCTTACGAGCAGTACTTC. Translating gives CASSSTGRGPPYEQYF. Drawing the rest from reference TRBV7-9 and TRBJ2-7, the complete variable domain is DTGVSQNPRHKITKRGQNVTFRCDPISEHNRLYWYRQTLGQGPEFLTYFQNEAQLEKSRLLSDRFSAERPKGSFSTLEIQRTEQGDSAMYLCASSSTGRGPPYEQYFGPGTRLTVT.

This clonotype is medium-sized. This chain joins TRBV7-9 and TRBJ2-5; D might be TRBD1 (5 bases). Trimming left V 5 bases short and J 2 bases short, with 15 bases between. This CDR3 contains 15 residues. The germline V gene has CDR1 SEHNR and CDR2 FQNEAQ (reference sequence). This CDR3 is CASSPPLDSQETQYF. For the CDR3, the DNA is TGTGCCAGCAGCCCCCCTCTTGACAGTCAAGAGACCCAGTACTTC.